The rows below give T cell receptor beta chains drawn from one sample of a study of blood T cells in healthy people across ages. MiXCR was run by TCRdb on the 5' RACE reads, yielding one entry per CDR3 protein. The data show around 1.5 million distinct CDR3 sequences, 59% seen once. The sequencing input was blood. These receptors were collected from a man younger than 30 in good health. Both conserved end residues are part of each CDR3. D genes are given only for firm matches. Clone size is not always given. Where it is, it says once, few, many or a class for expanded clones.

TRBV6-5	TRBJ2-7	NA	NA	TGTGCCAGCGGGCGAACAGGGCGCTACGAGCAGTACTTC	CASGRTGRYEQYF
TRBV11-2	TRBJ2-1	NA	NA	TGTGCCAGCAGCTCGCGACAGCCCGATGAGCAGTTCTTC	CASSSRQPDEQFF
TRBV6-2/TRBV6-3	TRBJ2-4	NA	few	TGTGCCAGCACCGAATACCAACAGGGGGGGTCGGAGCAGTACTTC	CASTEYQQGGSEQYF
TRBV20-1	TRBJ2-3	TRBD1	few	TGCAGTGCTAGAGATCCGGGACAGGGAACAGATACGCAGTATTTT	CSARDPGQGTDTQYF
TRBV14	TRBJ1-2	NA	few	TGTGCCAGCAGCCAAGAGCGGGACCCAAGAAACTATGGCTACACCTTC	CASSQERDPRNYGYTF
TRBV29-1	TRBJ1-3	TRBD1	NA	TGCAGCGTTGAATCACCGACAGGGATTGGAAACACCATATATTTT	CSVESPTGIGNTIYF
TRBV7-2	TRBJ2-7	NA	few	TGTGCCAGCAGCCTGACGACAGGGAGGACGGTCGAGCAGTACTTC	CASSLTTGRTVEQYF
TRBV2	TRBJ2-5	NA	NA	TGTGCCAGCACGAACATGGGTCTTGAGACCCAGTACTTC	CASTNMGLETQYF
TRBV7-2	TRBJ2-3	NA	few	TGTGCCAGCAGCTTAGTCTACACAGATACGCAGTATTTT	CASSLVYTDTQYF
TRBV12-3/TRBV12-4	TRBJ1-3	NA	NA	TGTGCCAGCAGTGACTCAGACTCTGGAAACACCATATATTTT	CASSDSDSGNTIYF
TRBV29-1	TRBJ2-1	NA	few	TGCAGCGTTGAAGCTTTTGAGACAGTGAACAATGAGCAGTTCTTC	CSVEAFETVNNEQFF
TRBV20-1	TRBJ1-5	TRBD1	NA	TGCAGTGCTACGGACAGGGGACCAAGCAATCAGCCCCAGCATTTT	CSATDRGPSNQPQHF
TRBV3-1	TRBJ2-1	TRBD2	NA	TGTGCCAGCAGCCAATTCTATGGACTAGCGGACCCTCCCAAATACAATGAGCAGTTCTTC	CASSQFYGLADPPKYNEQFF
TRBV20-1	TRBJ1-1	NA	NA	TGCAGTGCTAGTTCTGGGGGAAGTGCTTTCTTT	CSASSGGSAFF
TRBV30	TRBJ1-1	NA	NA	TGTGCCTGGGGTGACGTGAGGGGGAGGAACACTGAAGCTTTCTTT	CAWGDVRGRNTEAFF
TRBV20-1	TRBJ2-5	NA	NA	TGCAGTGTTCCCGGCGGGACAGTGACACCCCAAGAGACCCAGTACTTC	CSVPGGTVTPQETQYF
TRBV12-3/TRBV12-4	TRBJ2-3	NA	few	TGTGCCAGCAGTTCGGGAACGCTCCTCACAGATACGCAGTATTTT	CASSSGTLLTDTQYF
TRBV25-1	TRBJ2-1	NA	NA	TGTGCCAGCAGTGATGGTCAGGGGACCTACAATGAGCAGTTCTTC	CASSDGQGTYNEQFF
TRBV7-9	TRBJ2-3	NA	NA	TGTGCCAGCAGCTTTGTGCGAGGGGATACGCAGTATTTT	CASSFVRGDTQYF
TRBV20-1	TRBJ2-1	TRBD2	NA	TGCAGTGCTCGTACCTCCGGGACTAGCGGGAGCTCCTACAATGAGCAGTTCTTC	CSARTSGTSGSSYNEQFF
TRBV12-3/TRBV12-4	TRBJ1-2	TRBD1	NA	TGTGCCAGCAGCCTGATGCGCGGACAGGGGACCGGTGACTATGGCTACACCTTC	CASSLMRGQGTGDYGYTF
TRBV11-2	TRBJ2-3	TRBD2	NA	TGTGCCAGCAGCCGTAGCGGGGGGGGTGCAGATACGCAGTATTTT	CASSRSGGGADTQYF
TRBV15	TRBJ2-5	NA	NA	TGTGCCACCAGCGGAAGATCGTACCAAGAGACCCAGTACTTC	CATSGRSYQETQYF
TRBV20-1	TRBJ2-1	NA	NA	TGCAGTGCTAGCCCTCCGCTCAATGAGCAGTTCTTC	CSASPPLNEQFF
TRBV12-3/TRBV12-4	TRBJ2-5	NA	NA	TGTGCCAGCAGTTACGGGACTCTCCAAGAGACCCAGTACTTC	CASSYGTLQETQYF
TRBV6-2/TRBV6-3	TRBJ2-1	TRBD2	few	TGTGCCAGCAGATTTTTGGGGCTAGCGGGGGGGAAACAGTTCTTC	CASRFLGLAGGKQFF
TRBV6-5	TRBJ2-2	NA	NA	TGTGCCAGCAGTTATAGGCGGGGAAACACCGGGGAGCTGTTTTTT	CASSYRRGNTGELFF
TRBV29-1	TRBJ1-5	NA	once	TGCAGCGTTCATGTGCAGGGGTTAGAAAATCAGCCCCAGCATTTT	CSVHVQGLENQPQHF
TRBV10-1	TRBJ2-7	TRBD2	NA	TGCGCCAGCAGTGAGTCTGACAGCGGGGAATACTACGAGCAGTACTTC	CASSESDSGEYYEQYF
TRBV4-1	TRBJ1-1	NA	NA	TGCGCCAGCAGCCCATGGGACTACACTGAAGCTTTCTTT	CASSPWDYTEAFF
TRBV20-1	TRBJ1-2	NA	few	TGCAGTGCTAGTAAGGGGGTTGGCTACACCTTC	CSASKGVGYTF
TRBV20-1	TRBJ1-5	NA	NA	TGCAGTGCTAGAGTCACCGGGGCTCGCAATCAGCCCCAGCATTTT	CSARVTGARNQPQHF
TRBV11-1	TRBJ2-1	TRBD2	NA	TGTGCCAGCAGCTTAATCGGACTAGCGGGAGGCGGGCAGTTCTTC	CASSLIGLAGGGQFF
TRBV6-5	TRBJ2-5	TRBD1	NA	TGTGCCAGCAGTCCCTCCGGGACAGGGTCTTGGGAGCAGTACTTC	CASSPSGTGSWEQYF
TRBV6-6	TRBJ2-3	NA	NA	TGTGCCAGCAGTGGGCGGGAATCAGATACGCAGTATTTT	CASSGRESDTQYF
TRBV12-3/TRBV12-4	TRBJ2-1	TRBD1	NA	TGTGCCAGCAGACCGGACAGGGTGTTGGGTGAGCAGTTCTTC	CASRPDRVLGEQFF
TRBV5-1	TRBJ2-7	NA	few	TGCGCCAGCAGCTTGCTTGCCCCCTGGGGGAGTCGCGAGCAGTACTTC	CASSLLAPWGSREQYF
TRBV6-6	TRBJ2-5	TRBD1	NA	TGTGCCAGCAGTTACGTCGACAGGGGAGAGACCCAGTACTTC	CASSYVDRGETQYF
TRBV6-2/TRBV6-3	TRBJ1-4	NA	NA	TGTGCCAGCAGTTACCTCCTCCAGGGGACGGGAAAGGAAAAACTGTTTTTT	CASSYLLQGTGKEKLFF
TRBV6-5	TRBJ1-2	NA	NA	TGTGCCAGCAGTTACGGGGGCGCAGGATATGGCTACACCTTC	CASSYGGAGYGYTF
TRBV7-9	TRBJ1-6	NA	NA	TGTGCCAGCAGCTTGCCCCGTTCACCCCTCCACTTT	CASSLPRSPLHF
TRBV7-6	TRBJ2-3	NA	NA	TGTGCCAGCAGCTTAAATGTGGCGACACATCCCACAGATACGCAGTATTTT	CASSLNVATHPTDTQYF
TRBV5-6	TRBJ2-1	NA	NA	TGTGCCAGCAGCTTGGGAATAGCGGAGCACAATGAGCAGTTCTTC	CASSLGIAEHNEQFF
TRBV20-1	TRBJ2-7	NA	NA	TGCAGTGCTAGAGATGGGCGGGACGCCGGCTACGAGCAGTACTTC	CSARDGRDAGYEQYF
TRBV2	TRBJ1-4	NA	NA	TGTGCCAGTGAGGATGAAAAACTGTTTTTT	CASEDEKLFF
TRBV12-3/TRBV12-4	TRBJ1-4	NA	NA	TGTGCCAGCAACGATCCCTCAGGGTTTGAAAAACTGTTTTTT	CASNDPSGFEKLFF
TRBV6-6	TRBJ1-2	NA	few	TGTGCCAGCAGTTACTCGTGGGAGGCCGACTGGTATGGCTACACCTTC	CASSYSWEADWYGYTF
TRBV4-1	TRBJ2-6	NA	NA	TGCGCCAGCAGCCAAGCCCACAGCCCCTCTGGGGCCAACGTCCTGACTTTC	CASSQAHSPSGANVLTF
TRBV9	TRBJ2-1	NA	NA	TGTGCCAGCAGCGTAGTTGGGGTGAGCTCCTACAATGAGCAGTTCTTC	CASSVVGVSSYNEQFF
TRBV6-5	TRBJ2-5	TRBD1	NA	TGTGCCAGCAGCCCTGACAGGGATGTAGAGACCCAGTACTTC	CASSPDRDVETQYF
TRBV7-2	TRBJ1-2	NA	NA	TGTGCCAGCAGCTCTCCGCCCGGGGCAGATTATGGCTACACCTTC	CASSSPPGADYGYTF
TRBV4-1	TRBJ2-1	NA	NA	TGCGCCAGCAGCCAAAAGGAGGACGAATACAATGAGCAGTTCTTC	CASSQKEDEYNEQFF
TRBV6-6	TRBJ2-7	TRBD2	few	TGTGCCAGCAGTTGGCGGGACTACTCCTACGAGCAGTACTTC	CASSWRDYSYEQYF